This T cell receptor (beta chain) is drawn from a study of follicular helper T cells after annual influenza vaccination. The protocol was immunoSEQ multiplex PCR, while the TCRdb copy is restricted to in-frame clones and leaves out a portion. Of roughly 1,500 clones in the sample, roughly 84% were seen once. CDR1 and CDR2 from the germline V gene are SGHRS and YFSETQ. Germline trimming cut 4 bases from V and 1 base from J; bases unmatched to any gene: 3. The CDR3 extends over 17 amino acids. Regarding time point: 2015-2016 season, pre-vaccination. Before and after seasonal inactivated influenza vaccination, adults gave blood for sorting CD4 subsets for sequencing.

The chain uses TRBV5-1 and TRBJ2-1; 15 bases fit TRBD2. This TCR came from an adult who received the influenza vaccine. The sample consisted of CXCR5+ CD38- circulating T follicular helper cells from blood, taken on the day of influenza vaccination. Specified subset: circulating Tfh, non-naive CD4+CXCR5+PD-1+ (ICOS+CD38+ or ICOS-CD38-). CDR3 coding DNA: TGCGCCAGCAGCACGGGGACTAGCGGGAGGTCCTACAATGAGCAGTTCTTC. Its translation is CASSTGTSGRSYNEQFF. The variable domain in full, completed from reference TRBV5-1 and TRBJ2-1, reads KAGVTQTPRYLIKTRGQQVTLSCSPISGHRSVSWYQQTPGQGLQFLFEYFSETQRNKGNFPGRFSGRQFSNSRSEMNVSTLELGDSALYLCASSTGTSGRSYNEQFFGPGTRLTVL.